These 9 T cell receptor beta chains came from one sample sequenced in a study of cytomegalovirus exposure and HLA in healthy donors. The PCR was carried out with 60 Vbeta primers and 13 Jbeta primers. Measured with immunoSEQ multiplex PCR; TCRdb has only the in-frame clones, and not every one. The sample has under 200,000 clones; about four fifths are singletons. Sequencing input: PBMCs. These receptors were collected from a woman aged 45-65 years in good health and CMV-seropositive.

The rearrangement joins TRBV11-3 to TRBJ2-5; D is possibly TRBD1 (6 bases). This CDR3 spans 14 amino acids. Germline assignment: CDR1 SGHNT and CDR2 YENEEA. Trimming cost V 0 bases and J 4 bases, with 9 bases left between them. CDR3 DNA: TGTGCCAGCAGCTTAGACGGACAGCGAGAGACCCAGTACTTC. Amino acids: CASSLDGQRETQYF. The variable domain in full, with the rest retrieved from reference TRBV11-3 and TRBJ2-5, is EAGVVQSPRYKIIEKKQPVAFWCNPISGHNTLYWYLQNLGQGPELLIRYENEEAVDDSQLPKDRFSAERLKGVDSTLKIQPAELGDSAVYLCASSLDGQRETQYFGPGTRLLVL.

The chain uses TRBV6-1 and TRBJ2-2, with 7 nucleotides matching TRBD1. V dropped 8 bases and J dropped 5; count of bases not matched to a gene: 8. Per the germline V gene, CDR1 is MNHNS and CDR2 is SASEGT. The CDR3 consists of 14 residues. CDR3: CASGPSRGTGELFF. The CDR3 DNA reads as TGTGCCAGCGGGCCATCCAGGGGGACCGGGGAGCTGTTTTTT.

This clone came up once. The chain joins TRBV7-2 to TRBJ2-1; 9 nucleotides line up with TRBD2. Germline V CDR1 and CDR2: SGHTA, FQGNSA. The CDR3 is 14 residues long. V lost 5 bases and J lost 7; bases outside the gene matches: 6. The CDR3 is CASSPQREENEQFF. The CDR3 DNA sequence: TGTGCCAGCAGCCCACAGCGGGAGGAGAATGAGCAGTTCTTC.

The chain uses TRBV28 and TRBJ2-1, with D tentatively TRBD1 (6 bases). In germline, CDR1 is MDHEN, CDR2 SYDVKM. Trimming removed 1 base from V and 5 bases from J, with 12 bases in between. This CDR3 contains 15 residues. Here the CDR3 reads CASSLSSAGDNEQFF. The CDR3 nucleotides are TGTGCCAGCAGTTTATCGTCCGCAGGGGACAATGAGCAGTTCTTC. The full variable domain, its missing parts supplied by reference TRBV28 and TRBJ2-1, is DVKVTQSSRYLVKRTGEKVFLECVQDMDHENMFWYRQDPGLGLRLIYFSYDVKMKEKGDIPEGYSVSREKKERFSLILESASTNQTSMYLCASSLSSAGDNEQFFGPGTRLTVL.

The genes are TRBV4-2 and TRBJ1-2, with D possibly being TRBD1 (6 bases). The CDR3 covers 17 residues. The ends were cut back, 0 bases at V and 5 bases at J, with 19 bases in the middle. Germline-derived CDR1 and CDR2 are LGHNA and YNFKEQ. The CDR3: CASSQDINRAGRYGYTF. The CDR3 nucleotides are TGTGCCAGCAGCCAAGATATAAACAGGGCCGGTCGTTATGGCTACACCTTC.

The CDR3 nucleotides read TGTGCCAGCACCCTTACAGGGACCGGGGAGCTGTTTTTT. Translation gives CASTLTGTGELFF. The V call is TRBV6-1, the J call TRBJ2-2, with D possibly matching TRBD1 (6 bases). V lost 7 bases to trimming and J lost 5 bases, with 11 bases between them. The germline V gene encodes CDR1 MNHNS and CDR2 SASEGT. This CDR3 is built from 13 residues.

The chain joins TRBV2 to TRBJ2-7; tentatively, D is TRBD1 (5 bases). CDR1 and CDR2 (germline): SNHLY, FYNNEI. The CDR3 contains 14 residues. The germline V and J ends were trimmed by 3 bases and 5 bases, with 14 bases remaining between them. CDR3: CASSDQGRKDEQYF. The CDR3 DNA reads TGTGCCAGCAGTGACCAGGGTCGTAAGGACGAGCAGTACTTC.

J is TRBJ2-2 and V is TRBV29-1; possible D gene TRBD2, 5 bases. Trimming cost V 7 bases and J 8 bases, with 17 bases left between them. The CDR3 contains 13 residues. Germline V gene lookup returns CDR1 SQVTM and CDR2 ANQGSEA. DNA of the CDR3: TGCAGCGGCGGGTACGGACCCGGGGGGGAGCTGTTTTTT. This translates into CSGGYGPGGELFF.

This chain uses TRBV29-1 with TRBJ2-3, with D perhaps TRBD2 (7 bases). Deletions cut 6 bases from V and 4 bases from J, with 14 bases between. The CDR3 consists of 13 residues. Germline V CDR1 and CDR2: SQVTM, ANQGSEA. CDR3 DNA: TGCAGCGTGAAACAGGGAGGGTCAGATACGCAGTATTTT. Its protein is CSVKQGGSDTQYF.